This T cell receptor beta chain came from a study of blood T cell repertoires in COVID-19. Study-level information: The study drew acute and convalescent COVID-19 samples from the United States, Italy and Spain. From T cells, B-cell-depleted T cells, or PBMCs came the material, which was cDNA or gDNA.

From germline, CDR1 is SGHVS and CDR2 FQNEAQ. This CDR3 comprises 14 residues. The germline V and J ends were trimmed by 4 bases and 1 base, with 10 bases remaining between them. Method: immunoSEQ multiplex PCR; TCRdb's copy keeps in-frame clones and lacks some. This repertoire shows approximately 340,000 clones, about 91% found once; its top ten account for roughly a tenth. The rearrangement joins TRBV7-8 to TRBJ1-1; perhaps TRBD1 as D (6 bases). The sequence was obtained from a man under 40 with COVID-19, enrolled during active disease. Source material: peripheral blood. The CDR3 is CASSSGQKNTEAFF. CDR3 in DNA: TGTGCCAGCAGCTCAGGACAGAAGAACACTGAAGCTTTCTTT.